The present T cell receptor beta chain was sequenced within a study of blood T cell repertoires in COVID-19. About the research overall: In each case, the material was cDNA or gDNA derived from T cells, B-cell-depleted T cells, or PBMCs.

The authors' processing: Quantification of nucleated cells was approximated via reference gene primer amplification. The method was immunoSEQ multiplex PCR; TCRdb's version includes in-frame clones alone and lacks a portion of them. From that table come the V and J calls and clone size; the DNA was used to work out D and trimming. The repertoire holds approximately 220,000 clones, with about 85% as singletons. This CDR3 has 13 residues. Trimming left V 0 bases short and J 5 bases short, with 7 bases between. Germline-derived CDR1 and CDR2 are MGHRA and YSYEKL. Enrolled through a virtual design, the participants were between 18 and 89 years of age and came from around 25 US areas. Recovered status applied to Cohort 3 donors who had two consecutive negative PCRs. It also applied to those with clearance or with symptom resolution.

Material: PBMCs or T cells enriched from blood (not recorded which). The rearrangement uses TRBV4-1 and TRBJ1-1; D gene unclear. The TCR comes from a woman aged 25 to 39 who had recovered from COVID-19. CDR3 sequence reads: CASSQDSRTEAFF. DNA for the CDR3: TGCGCCAGCAGCCAAGATTCCCGGACTGAAGCTTTCTTT.